This T cell receptor beta chain was recovered during a study of T cells after yellow fever vaccination. UMIs were added to TCR cDNA along with a universal primer site when it was made by 5'RACE template switching. TCRdb re-called the 5' RACE reads with MiXCR, one entry per CDR3 protein. The data contain hundreds of thousands of distinct CDR3 sequences, roughly 14% of them singletons. The V gene lost 5 bases and the J gene lost 2 bases, with 13 bases spanning the gap. Germline V gene data show CDR1 as SQVTM and CDR2 as ANQGSEA. The CDR3 has 14 residues. With regard to this clonotype: Its antigen is unknown.

Study conclusions and caveats: The appearance of a small share of clonotypes in both CD4 and CD8 compartments was observed. Boosting was followed by the reappearance of most primary-vaccination clones (roughly 95% CD4, roughly 90% CD8).

This chain uses TRBV29-1 with TRBJ2-1; D is unresolved. The sequencing used PBMCs, collected on the day of the yellow fever booster vaccination. The receptor was isolated from a man aged 25-45 years who received the YFV17D yellow fever vaccine. The CDR3 region has the DNA TGCAGCGTTCGGCACGAGACGACCTACAATGAGCAGTTCTTC. Translating gives CSVRHETTYNEQFF.